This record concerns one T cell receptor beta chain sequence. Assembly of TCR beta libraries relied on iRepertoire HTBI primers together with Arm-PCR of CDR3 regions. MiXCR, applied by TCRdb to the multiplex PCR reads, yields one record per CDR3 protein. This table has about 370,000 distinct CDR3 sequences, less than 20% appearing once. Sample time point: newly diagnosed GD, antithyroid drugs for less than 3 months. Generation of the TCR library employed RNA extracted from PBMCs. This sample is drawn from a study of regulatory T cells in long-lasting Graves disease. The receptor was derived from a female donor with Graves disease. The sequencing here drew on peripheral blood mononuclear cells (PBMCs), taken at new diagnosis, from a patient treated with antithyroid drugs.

CDR3 coding DNA: TGTGCCAGCAGCCACCTGGACAGCCCTAACTATGGCTACACCTTC. Its translation: CASSHLDSPNYGYTF. The V gene is TRBV14, the J gene TRBJ1-2; a possible D gene is TRBD1 (6 bases). This CDR3 is built from 15 residues. Germline V gene data show CDR1 as SGHDN and CDR2 as FVKESK. The V end lost 3 bases, the J end lost 0 bases, and 11 bases lay between the germline ends. Combining the CDR3 with reference TRBV14 and TRBJ1-2 gives the whole variable domain EAGVTQFPSHSVIEKGQTVTLRCDPISGHDNLYWYRRVMGKEIKFLLHFVKESKQDESGMPNNRFLAERTGGTYSTLKVQPAELEDSGVYFCASSHLDSPNYGYTFGSGTRLTVV.